The T cell receptor beta chain under discussion was sequenced for a study of CD8 T cells in ankylosing spondylitis. Overall study findings and caveats: Clones linked with disease were CD8+ and fairly uncommon in the peripheral blood. For ankylosing spondylitis blood, a TCR beta motif of about 8 highly homologous variants appeared characteristic.

The length of the CDR3 is 18 residues. Germline V gene sequence: CDR1 LGHNA, CDR2 YNFKEQ. J gave up 1 base and V 4 bases, and 13 bases lay outside the gene matches. Making use of molecular barcodes, quantitative 5'-RACE generated TCR beta libraries. TCRdb passed the 5' RACE reads through MiXCR, listing each CDR3 protein once. The data show more than 400,000 distinct CDR3 sequences, about 5.4% seen once. This clonotype was counted at least ten times. Its antigen is unidentified. This clonotype was sampled from a male donor with ankylosing spondylitis. Sequenced sample: blood, either unsorted or a sorted T cell fraction (not recorded which). The chain employs TRBV4-2 and TRBJ1-1; TRBD1 agrees at 9 bases. Here the CDR3 reads CASSRRQGVIRENTEAFF. The CDR3, as DNA: TGTGCCAGCAGCCGTCGACAGGGGGTGATAAGAGAGAACACTGAAGCTTTCTTT.